Following are 21 T cell receptor beta chains from one sample sequenced in a study of early T cells in non-severe SARS-CoV-2 infection. TCRdb called the 5' RACE reads again in MiXCR, with one record for every CDR3 protein. Among some 80,000 distinct CDR3 sequences listed, 9% to 15% were seen once. The source material was whole blood. All receptors derive from an adult who was a healthcare worker with PCR-confirmed SARS-CoV-2 infection or an uninfected control (not recorded which).

The gene calls are TRBV7-3 and TRBJ2-7; 8 bases align to TRBD1. Germline assignment: CDR1 SGHTA and CDR2 FQGTGA. This CDR3 spans 15 amino acids. The J segment lost 5 bases and the V segment lost 5 bases, leaving 11 bases of the junction unmatched. CDR3 in DNA: TGTGCCAGCAGCCCCGCTTCGGACAGGGATCACGAGCAGTACTTC. As protein: CASSPASDRDHEQYF.

This clonotype has a handful of counts. V is TRBV27 and J is TRBJ2-7, with unresolved D. This CDR3 has 16 amino acids. The germline CDR1 and CDR2 sequences are MNHEY and SMNVEV (reference sequence). With 4 bases removed from V and 0 bases from J, the gap between germline ends came to 16 bases. The CDR3 protein is CASSSLSDGFSYEQYF. CDR3 nucleotides: TGTGCCAGCAGTTCCTTAAGTGACGGGTTCTCCTACGAGCAGTACTTC.

This clonotype was picked up many times. The V gene is TRBV5-1, the J gene TRBJ2-1; 10 positions match TRBD2. Germline V gene lookup returns CDR1 SGHRS and CDR2 YFSETQ. V trimming: 4 bases; J trimming: 4 bases; junction bases outside the gene matches: 5. The CDR3 has 15 amino acids. The CDR3 sequence: CASSPIAGGYNEQFF. The CDR3 nucleotides read TGCGCCAGCAGCCCTATAGCGGGAGGTTACAATGAGCAGTTCTTC.

This clonotype was counted many times. The chain recombines TRBV20-1 with TRBJ2-1; 9 bases agree with TRBD2. The CDR3 sequence is 14 residues long. V shed 5 bases, J shed 12 bases, and the junction held 14 bases outside the gene matches. Germline assignment: CDR1 DFQATT and CDR2 SNEGSKA (reference sequence). The CDR3 DNA is TGCAGTGCTCGCCCCGCTAGCGGGAACCTCGGGCAGTTCTTC. It specifies CSARPASGNLGQFF.

The chain uses TRBV11-3 and TRBJ2-5; maybe TRBD1 (6 bases). Trimming took off 5 bases at V and 1 base at J, with 14 bases between the two ends. CDR3 length: 15 residues. In germline, CDR1 is SGHNT, CDR2 YENEEA. CDR3 nucleotide sequence: TGTGCCAGCAGCCACGGACAGAGAGCCCAAGAGACCCAGTACTTC. Protein: CASSHGQRAQETQYF.

This chain links TRBV10-3 with TRBJ2-3; D is ambiguous. The V end lost 1 base, the J end lost 4 bases, and 6 bases lay between the germline ends. CDR1 is ENHRY and CDR2 is SYGVKD in the germline V gene. This CDR3 contains 13 residues. The CDR3 loop is CAISELLADTQYF. CDR3 DNA sequence: TGTGCCATCAGTGAGTTGCTAGCAGATACGCAGTATTTT.

The V call is TRBV5-1, the J call TRBJ2-1; 11 bases match TRBD2. Losses at the gene ends were 0 bases for V and 7 bases for J; bases not matched to a gene: 6. This CDR3 has 16 amino acids. The germline V gene has CDR1 SGHRS and CDR2 YFSETQ. The CDR3 DNA sequence: TGCGCCAGCAGCTTGGAGGGGACTAGCGGAGGAAATGAGCAGTTCTTC. Protein: CASSLEGTSGGNEQFF.

This clonotype showed up many times. This chain links TRBV7-2 with TRBJ2-3, with a tentative D call TRBD2 (6 bases). The CDR3 covers 19 residues. Germline CDR1 reads SGHTA; CDR2 reads FQGNSA. V was pared by 5 bases and J by 0 bases, with 24 bases between. CDR3 DNA sequence: TGTGCCAGCAGCACCGACGCACGGTCAGCGGGCCTAAGCACAGATACGCAGTATTTT. Its protein product is CASSTDARSAGLSTDTQYF.

This clonotype appeared many times. The chain is built from TRBV11-2 and TRBJ2-1, with 14 bases aligning to TRBD2. Germline V gene lookup returns CDR1 SGHAT and CDR2 FQNNGV. The CDR3 contains 15 residues. Trimming took 5 bases from V and 3 from J; bases not matched to a gene: 0. The CDR3 DNA follows: TGTGCCAGCAGCGGACTAGCGGGGGGCTACAATGAGCAGTTCTTC. Residues: CASSGLAGGYNEQFF.

The gene calls are TRBV2 and TRBJ2-7, with D unclear. This CDR3 comprises 12 residues. Trimming took off 1 base at V and 4 bases at J, with 5 bases between the two ends. In germline, CDR1 is SNHLY, CDR2 FYNNEI. The CDR3 spells CASSEDLYEQYF. The CDR3, as DNA: TGTGCCAGCAGTGAAGACCTTTACGAGCAGTACTTC.

This chain joins TRBV10-3 and TRBJ2-7; a weak D match, TRBD1 (6 bases). CDR3 size: 12 residues. The germline V gene has CDR1 ENHRY and CDR2 SYGVKD. Trimming removed 8 bases from V and 1 base from J, with 9 bases in between. The CDR3: CAIGDTSYEQYF. The DNA of the CDR3 is TGTGCCATCGGGGACACTTCCTACGAGCAGTACTTC.

This clonotype has more than one count but fewer than ten. The genes are TRBV19 and TRBJ1-2; TRBD1 agrees at 7 bases. J lost 3 bases, V lost 3 bases, and 7 bases had no gene match. Germline V CDR1 and CDR2: LNHDA, SQIVND (reference sequence). The CDR3 consists of 15 residues. The CDR3 reads CASSMIDRADYGYTF. In DNA, the CDR3 is TGTGCCAGTAGTATGATCGACAGGGCGGACTATGGCTACACCTTC.

This clonotype was detected ten times or more. The V call is TRBV10-1, the J call TRBJ1-1; the match to TRBD1 covers 8 bases. The CDR3 totals 15 residues. Trimming at V came to 3 bases and at J to 5 bases, leaving 8 bases not matched to a gene. The V gene's germline CDR1 is WNHNN and CDR2 SYGVQD (reference sequence). CDR3 bases: TGCGCCAGCAGTGACCGAAAAACAGGGGGAACTGAAGCTTTCTTT. It encodes CASSDRKTGGTEAFF.

This clonotype appeared many times. The V and J genes are TRBV12-3 or TRBV12-4 and TRBJ2-4; 9 bases line up with TRBD1. V was pared by 3 bases and J by 8 bases, with 5 bases of the junction left unmatched. CDR3 length: 14 amino acids. The CDR3 DNA follows: TGTGCCAGCAGTTTTCTGGGACAGGGATACATTCAGTACTTC. Protein product: CASSFLGQGYIQYF.

This clonotype has a handful of counts. This chain uses TRBV7-8 with TRBJ2-1, with 8 bases lining up with TRBD2. Unmatched junction bases numbered 8, after V lost 5 bases and J lost 2 bases. The CDR3 totals 16 residues. Germline lookup yields CDR1 SGHVS and CDR2 FQNEAQ. In DNA form, the CDR3 reads TGTGCCAGCAGCGCCACCCCGGGACTAGCCTACAATGAGCAGTTCTTC. Protein: CASSATPGLAYNEQFF.

This clonotype has more than one count but fewer than ten. The chain has TRBV11-2 and TRBJ2-5, with 8 positions matching TRBD1. The junction had 7 bases not matched to a gene; V was cut back by 5 bases and J by 8 bases. From germline, CDR1 is SGHAT and CDR2 FQNNGV. This CDR3 is built from 13 residues. The CDR3 nucleotides are TGTGCCAGCAGCCAGGACAGGGACAGCACCCAGTACTTC. This sequence encodes CASSQDRDSTQYF.

In DNA form, the CDR3 reads TGTGCCAGCAGCTCGCCAGGGGGCGGTGAGCAGTTCTTC. Translating it yields CASSSPGGGEQFF. The chain recombines TRBV7-2 with TRBJ2-1; 8 nucleotides align to TRBD1. In germline, CDR1 is SGHTA, CDR2 FQGNSA. J was trimmed by 9 bases and V by 4 bases; bases with no gene match: 5. The CDR3 covers 13 residues.

This chain uses TRBV5-1 with TRBJ2-1; 12 bases map to TRBD2. The V segment lost 0 bases and the J segment 9 bases; nucleotides outside the gene matches: 4. This CDR3 region has 15 residues. CDR1 is SGHRS, CDR2 YFSETQ, per germline. The CDR3 DNA follows: TGCGCCAGCAGCTTGGGGACTAGCGGGATGGGTGAGCAGTTCTTC. The encoded protein is CASSLGTSGMGEQFF.

This clonotype has more than one count but fewer than ten. For the CDR3, the DNA is TGCGCCAGCAGCTCCGGGACTAGCGGGGTCTGGGATGAGCAGTTCTTC. It yields the protein CASSSGTSGVWDEQFF. The chain has TRBV5-1 and TRBJ2-1, with 13 positions matching TRBD2. Trimming removed 3 bases from V and 8 bases from J; junction bases left unmatched: 8. The CDR3 extends over 16 amino acids. CDR1 is SGHRS and CDR2 is YFSETQ in the germline V gene.

The sample holds a few counts of this clonotype. The chain couples TRBV23-1 to TRBJ2-2; D gene uncertain. TRBV23-1 is sorted into the ORF group, with uncertain function. CDR3 length equals 15 residues. V was pared by 3 bases and J by 6 bases, with 14 bases between. In DNA form, the CDR3 reads TGCGCCAGCAGTCATCCCAACCGGCAGGCCGGGGAGCTGTTTTTT. The encoded protein is CASSHPNRQAGELFF.

This clonotype turned up a few times. The chain links TRBV29-1 to TRBJ2-7; 10 bases map to TRBD1. With 6 bases clipped from V and 2 bases from J, the junction kept 7 bases outside the gene matches. This CDR3 is built from 14 residues. Germline V lookup: CDR1 SQVTM, CDR2 ANQGSEA. The CDR3 is CSVAPGTGAYEQYF. CDR3 sequence (DNA): TGCAGCGTCGCACCCGGGACAGGGGCCTACGAGCAGTACTTC.